The clone carrying this TCR beta chain was recorded at least ten times. This entry belongs to a study of T cells in Graves' hyperthyroidism and ophthalmopathy. Amplified regions were TCR beta CDR3 sequences from RNA transcripts. TCR CDR3 underwent first-round RT-PCR with the HTBI primer set. TCRdb redid the calling of the multiplex PCR reads with MiXCR, one entry per CDR3 protein. The table has about 360,000 distinct CDR3 sequences, 15% to 19% seen once; the top ten hold around 30%. The specimen sequenced was blood. The sequence was collected from a woman between 18 and 29 years old with Graves' hyperthyroidism that later progressed to Graves' ophthalmopathy.

The CDR3, as DNA: TGTGCCAGTACCCCAGAGGGTGTAAACACTGAAGCTTTCTTT. It yields the protein CASTPEGVNTEAFF. The rearrangement links TRBV19 to TRBJ1-1; D remains ambiguous. CDR1 and CDR2 from the germline V gene are LNHDA and SQIVND (reference sequence). The V end lost 7 bases, the J end lost 2 bases, and 14 bases lay between the germline ends. This CDR3 spans 14 amino acids.